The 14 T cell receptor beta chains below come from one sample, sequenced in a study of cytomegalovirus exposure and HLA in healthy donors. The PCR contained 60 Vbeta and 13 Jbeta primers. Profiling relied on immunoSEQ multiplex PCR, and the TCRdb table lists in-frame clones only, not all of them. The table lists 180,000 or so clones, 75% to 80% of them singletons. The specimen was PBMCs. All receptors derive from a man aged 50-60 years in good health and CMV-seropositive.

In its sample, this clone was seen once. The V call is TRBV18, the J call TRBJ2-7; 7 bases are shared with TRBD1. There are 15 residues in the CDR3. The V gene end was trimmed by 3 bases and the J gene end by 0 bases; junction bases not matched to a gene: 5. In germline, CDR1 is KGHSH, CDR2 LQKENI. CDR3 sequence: CASSPGTESSYEQYV. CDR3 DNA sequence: TGTGCCAGCTCACCCGGGACAGAGAGCTCCTACGAGCAGTACGTC.

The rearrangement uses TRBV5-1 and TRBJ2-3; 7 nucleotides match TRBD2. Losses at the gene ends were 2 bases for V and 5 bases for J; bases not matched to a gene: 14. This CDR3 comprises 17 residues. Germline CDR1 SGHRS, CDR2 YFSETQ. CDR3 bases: TGCGCCAGCAGCTTCACGGAGAAGCGGGGCCTCGTAGATACGCAGTATTTT. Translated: CASSFTEKRGLVDTQYF.

Here the CDR3 reads CASSSGTSGAKAKNIQYF. The CDR3 nucleotides are TGTGCCAGCAGCTCGGGGACTAGCGGGGCCAAAGCCAAAAACATTCAGTACTTC. The rearrangement uses TRBV5-6 and TRBJ2-4, with 13 bases identical to TRBD2. The germline CDR1 and CDR2 sequences are SGHDT and YYEEEE. With 3 bases clipped from V and 0 bases from J, the junction kept 6 bases outside the gene matches. CDR3 length: 18 amino acids.

The CDR3 sequence is CASRKDREYTEAFF. The CDR3, as DNA: TGTGCCAGCCGTAAGGACAGGGAGTACACTGAAGCTTTCTTT. The chain recombines TRBV28 with TRBJ1-1, with 8 nucleotides matching TRBD1. The CDR3 consists of 14 residues. Germline lookup yields CDR1 MDHEN and CDR2 SYDVKM. The V gene end was trimmed by 8 bases and the J gene end by 3 bases; junction bases not matched to a gene: 8. The complete variable domain, with remaining parts taken from reference TRBV28 and TRBJ1-1, reads DVKVTQSSRYLVKRTGEKVFLECVQDMDHENMFWYRQDPGLGLRLIYFSYDVKMKEKGDIPEGYSVSREKKERFSLILESASTNQTSMYLCASRKDREYTEAFFGQGTRLTVV.

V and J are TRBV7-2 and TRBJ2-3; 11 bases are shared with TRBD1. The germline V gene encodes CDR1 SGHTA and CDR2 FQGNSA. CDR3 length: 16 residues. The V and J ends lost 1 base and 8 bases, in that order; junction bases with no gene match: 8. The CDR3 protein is CASSLGGQGGMSTQYF. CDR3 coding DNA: TGTGCCAGCAGCTTAGGGGGACAGGGGGGGATGAGTACGCAGTATTTT. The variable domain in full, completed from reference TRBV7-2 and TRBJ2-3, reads GAGVSQSPSNKVTEKGKDVELRCDPISGHTALYWYRQSLGQGLEFLIYFQGNSAPDKSGLPSDRFSAERTGGSVSTLTIQRTQQEDSAVYLCASSLGGQGGMSTQYFGPGTRLTVL.

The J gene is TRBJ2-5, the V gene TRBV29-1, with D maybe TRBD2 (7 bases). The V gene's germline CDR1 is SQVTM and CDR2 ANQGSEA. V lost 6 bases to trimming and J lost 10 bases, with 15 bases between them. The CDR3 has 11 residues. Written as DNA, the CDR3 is TGCAGCGTCGCCGGGAGGACAGTCCAGTACTTC. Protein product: CSVAGRTVQYF.

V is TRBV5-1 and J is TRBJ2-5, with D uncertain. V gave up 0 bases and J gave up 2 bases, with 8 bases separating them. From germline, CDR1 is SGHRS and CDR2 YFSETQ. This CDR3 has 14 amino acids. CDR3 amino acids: CASSLAIRQETQYF. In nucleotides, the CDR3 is TGCGCCAGCAGCTTGGCGATCAGGCAAGAGACCCAGTACTTC. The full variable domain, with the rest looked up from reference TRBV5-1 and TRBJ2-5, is KAGVTQTPRYLIKTRGQQVTLSCSPISGHRSVSWYQQTPGQGLQFLFEYFSETQRNKGNFPGRFSGRQFSNSRSEMNVSTLELGDSALYLCASSLAIRQETQYFGPGTRLLVL.

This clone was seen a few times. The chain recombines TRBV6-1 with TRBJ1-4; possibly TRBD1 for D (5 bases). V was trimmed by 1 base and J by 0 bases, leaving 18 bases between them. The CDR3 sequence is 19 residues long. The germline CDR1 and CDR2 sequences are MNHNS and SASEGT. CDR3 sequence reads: CASSEVGRFKTATNEKLFF. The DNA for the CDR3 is TGTGCCAGCAGTGAAGTTGGTAGATTTAAGACAGCAACTAATGAAAAACTGTTTTTT.

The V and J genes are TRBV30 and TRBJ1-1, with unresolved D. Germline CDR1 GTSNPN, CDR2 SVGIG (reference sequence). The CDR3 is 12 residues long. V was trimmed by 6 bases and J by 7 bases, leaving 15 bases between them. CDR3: CACSLGSYEAFF. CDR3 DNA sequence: TGTGCCTGCTCCCTGGGGAGCTATGAAGCTTTCTTT.

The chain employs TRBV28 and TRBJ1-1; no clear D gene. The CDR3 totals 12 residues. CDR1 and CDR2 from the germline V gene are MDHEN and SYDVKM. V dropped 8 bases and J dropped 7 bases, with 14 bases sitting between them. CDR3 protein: CASAVLPREAFF. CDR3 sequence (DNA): TGTGCCAGCGCCGTTCTCCCGCGTGAAGCTTTCTTT.

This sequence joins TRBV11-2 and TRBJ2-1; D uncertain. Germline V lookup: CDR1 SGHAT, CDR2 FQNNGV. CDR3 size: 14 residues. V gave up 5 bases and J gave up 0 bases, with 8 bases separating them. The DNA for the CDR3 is TGTGCCAGCAGCCCCGCGAGCTCCTACAATGAGCAGTTCTTC. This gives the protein CASSPASSYNEQFF. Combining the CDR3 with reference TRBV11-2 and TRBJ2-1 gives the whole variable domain EAGVAQSPRYKIIEKRQSVAFWCNPISGHATLYWYQQILGQGPKLLIQFQNNGVVDDSQLPKDRFSAERLKGVDSTLKIQPAKLEDSAVYLCASSPASSYNEQFFGPGTRLTVL.

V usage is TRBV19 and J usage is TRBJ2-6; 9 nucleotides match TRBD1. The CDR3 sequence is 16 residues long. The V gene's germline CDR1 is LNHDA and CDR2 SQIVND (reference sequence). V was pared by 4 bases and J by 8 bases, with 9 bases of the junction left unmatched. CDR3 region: CASSTRRDRETNVLTF. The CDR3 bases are TGTGCCAGTAGTACCCGCCGGGACAGGGAGACCAACGTCCTGACTTTC.

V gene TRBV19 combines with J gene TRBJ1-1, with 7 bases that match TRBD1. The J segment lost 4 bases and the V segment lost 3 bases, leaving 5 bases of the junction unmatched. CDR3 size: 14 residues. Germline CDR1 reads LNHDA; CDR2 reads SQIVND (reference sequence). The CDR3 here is CASSIGQAVTEAFF. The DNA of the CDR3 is TGTGCCAGTAGTATCGGACAGGCAGTCACTGAAGCTTTCTTT.

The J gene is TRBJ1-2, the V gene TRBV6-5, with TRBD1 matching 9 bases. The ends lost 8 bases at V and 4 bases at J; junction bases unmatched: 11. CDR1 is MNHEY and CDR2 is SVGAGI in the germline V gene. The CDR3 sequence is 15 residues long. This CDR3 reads CASRMTGGDRYGYTF. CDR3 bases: TGTGCCAGCCGTATGACAGGGGGAGATCGCTATGGCTACACCTTC.